These 19 T cell receptor beta chains were sequenced from one sample in a study of CXCR3-negative and CXCR3-positive naive CD8 T cells. Libraries of TRB cDNA were made by 5' RACE and carried UMIs. TCRdb re-called the 5' RACE reads; one entry per CDR3 protein, DNA not given. Its table lists just over 60,000 distinct CDR3 sequences. Input material: naive CXCR3- CD8+ T cells from blood. Regarding subset: CD45RO-CCR7+CD27+CD95- naive CD8+ T cells lacking CXCR3 (TNR3-). These receptor sequences come from a human donor in good health. Some clones in this sample may be carry-over from other donors' samples.

This chain links TRBV4-2 with TRBJ2-2; TCRdb indicates TRBD1, and absent DNA this call remains unverified. In germline, CDR1 is LGHNA, CDR2 YNFKEQ. The CDR3 is 16 amino acids. The CDR3 here is CASSRGRTMNTGELFF.

V and J are TRBV20-1 and TRBJ2-1; the TCRdb D gene call, TRBD1, has no DNA to confirm it. CDR3 length: 13 residues. The germline gives CDR1 DFQATT, CDR2 SNEGSKA (reference sequence). The CDR3 region is CSASGPRWDSWFF.

V and J are TRBV7-9 and TRBJ2-1; TCRdb selects TRBD1, and the lack of DNA leaves this call unchecked. The CDR3 consists of 14 residues. Germline V gene lookup returns CDR1 SEHNR and CDR2 FQNEAQ (reference sequence). This CDR3 reads CASRADSLNNEQFF.

The CDR3 sequence: CASSPRLAVEQDTQYF. The chain recombines TRBV27 with TRBJ2-3; lacking DNA, the TRBD2 call made by TCRdb goes unchecked. The CDR3 totals 16 residues. The V gene's germline CDR1 is MNHEY and CDR2 SMNVEV (reference sequence).

This chain links TRBV28 with TRBJ2-3; no DNA is available, so the TRBD1 call from TCRdb remains unchecked. Germline V gene data show CDR1 as MDHEN and CDR2 as SYDVKM. The CDR3 consists of 16 residues. The CDR3: CASSLPLGQNTDTQYF.

The chain carries TRBV6-4 and TRBJ1-1; TCRdb proposes TRBD1, but this gene call is untestable without DNA. The CDR3 extends over 14 amino acids. CDR1 MRHNA and CDR2 SNTAGT come from the germline V gene. The CDR3 loop is CASSDSGENTEAFF.

CDR3: CASSWGRDEQFF. The rearrangement joins TRBV11-2 to TRBJ2-1; TCRdb's D gene call, TRBD1, goes unchecked for lack of DNA. Germline lookup yields CDR1 SGHAT and CDR2 FQNNGV. CDR3 size: 12 residues.

V gene TRBV6-6 combines with J gene TRBJ2-1; TCRdb's D call, TRBD1, is unchecked because there is no DNA. This CDR3 spans 15 amino acids. CDR1 and CDR2 (germline): MNHNY, SVGAGI (reference sequence). The CDR3 sequence: CASSSTGGIYNEQFF.

The chain has TRBV6-6 and TRBJ2-3. The CDR3 spans 14 residues. The V gene's germline CDR1 is MNHNY and CDR2 SVGAGI (reference sequence). The CDR3 sequence: CASSYGGNTDTQYF.

V gene TRBV5-1 combines with J gene TRBJ2-1; with no DNA, the TCRdb D assignment of TRBD2 cannot be verified. The CDR3 runs 15 residues. Germline assignment: CDR1 SGHRS and CDR2 YFSETQ. The CDR3 protein is CASSTGTRYRDEQFF.

The rearrangement links TRBV28 to TRBJ2-7; the D call from TCRdb, TRBD2, cannot be confirmed without DNA. The germline gives CDR1 MDHEN, CDR2 SYDVKM. CDR3 length equals 14 residues. This chain's CDR3 is CASSWLAFSYEQYF.

The chain couples TRBV29-1 to TRBJ1-1; TCRdb's D call, TRBD1, is unchecked because there is no DNA. The CDR3 has 12 residues. Germline assignment: CDR1 SQVTM and CDR2 ANQGSEA. CDR3 residues: CSVQGAQTEAFF.

This chain uses TRBV30 with TRBJ1-5; the TRBD1 assignment by TCRdb is unverifiable without DNA. Germline-derived CDR1 and CDR2 are GTSNPN and SVGIG (reference sequence). This CDR3 spans 14 amino acids. The CDR3 here is CAWSGGQGNQPQHF.

This chain connects TRBV29-1 to TRBJ2-7; the TCRdb call, TRBD1, lacks DNA for checking. CDR1 is SQVTM, CDR2 ANQGSEA, per germline. The CDR3 extends over 14 amino acids. CDR3: CSVGAGQGAWEQYF.

This rearrangement joins TRBV29-1 to TRBJ1-2. Germline values: CDR1 SQVTM, CDR2 ANQGSEA. The CDR3 runs 13 residues. The CDR3 sequence: CSVEGGPSYGYTF. The variable domain in full, with the rest retrieved from reference TRBV29-1 and TRBJ1-2, is SAVISQKPSRDICQRGTSLTIQCQVDSQVTMMFWYRQQPGQSLTLIATANQGSEATYESGFVIDKFPISRPNLTFSTLTVSNMSPEDSSIYLCSVEGGPSYGYTFGSGTRLTVV.

The rearrangement links TRBV20-1 to TRBJ2-1; TCRdb indicates TRBD1, and absent DNA this call remains unverified. Per germline, CDR1 DFQATT and CDR2 SNEGSKA (reference sequence). This CDR3 contains 16 residues. This chain's CDR3 is CSARDGAGRGRNEQFF.

V gene TRBV11-2 combines with J gene TRBJ2-3; TCRdb's D gene call, TRBD1, goes unchecked for lack of DNA. Per the germline V gene, CDR1 is SGHAT and CDR2 is FQNNGV. The CDR3 loop spans 15 amino acids. This CDR3 is CASSAGQGWTDTQYF.

The chain carries TRBV7-6 and TRBJ2-3; the D gene TCRdb calls, TRBD1, cannot be checked with no DNA. The CDR3 has 17 amino acids. The V gene's germline CDR1 is SGHVS and CDR2 FNYEAQ. CDR3 sequence: CASSLRGQGGASDTQYF.

The rearrangement links TRBV20-1 to TRBJ2-7; absent DNA, TCRdb's TRBD1 call cannot be checked. Germline loops: CDR1 DFQATT, CDR2 SNEGSKA (reference sequence). This CDR3 contains 13 residues. CDR3 residues: CSALTGVGYEQNF.